This T cell receptor beta chain was sequenced for a study of blood T cell repertoires in COVID-19. From germline, CDR1 is MNHEY and CDR2 SVGEGT. Trimming cost V 1 base and J 5 bases, with 11 bases left between them. The CDR3 runs 14 residues. Authors' data handling: Using reference gene primer amplification, nucleated cell counts were estimated. This table comes from immunoSEQ multiplex PCR, and its TCRdb copy is limited to in-frame clones, with some not included. V, J and clone size reflect that table, while D and trimming were determined from the DNA. There are roughly 200,000 clones in the sample; 70% to 85% occur only once, and about 13% lies in the top ten.

The chain recombines TRBV6-2 or TRBV6-3 with TRBJ1-2; unclear D gene. Sequencing used peripheral blood. This TCR came from a human donor in a cohort sampled during active COVID-19. The DNA of the CDR3 is TGTGCCAGCAGTTACTTGTTGGGAGTGTATGGCTACACCTTC. Translation gives CASSYLLGVYGYTF.